What follows is one T cell receptor (beta chain) and its context. The data originate from a study of shared T cell receptors in the human thymus. The protocol was immunoSEQ multiplex PCR, while the TCRdb copy is restricted to in-frame clones and leaves out a portion. This table has just under 550,000 clones, about four fifths appearing once. The CDR3 length is 16 residues. CDR1 is MGHDK, CDR2 SYGVNS, per germline. The same data also contributed to another study, on human thymus T cells. That work contributes: Thymic material originated from resections removed in the course of corrective heart surgery. Gene usage (both V and J) appeared biased in thymic and blood repertoires. Thymic repertoires from unrelated individuals overlapped highly, related research reported.

Sequenced: thymocytes. The genes are TRBV25-1 and TRBJ2-5, with D tentatively TRBD2 (6 bases). The DNA end favors TRBJ2-7, so the J call may be wrong. The source of this sequence is a boy under two years old with a congenital heart defect. The CDR3 region has the DNA TGTGCCAGCAGTGAATTAAAGCGGGTCGGGGTCCACGAGCAGTACTTC. Its protein product is CASSELKRVGVHEQYF.